The clone carrying this T cell receptor (beta chain) occurred once. TCRdb's table, derived via immunoSEQ multiplex PCR, lists solely in-frame clones and lacks some. The data contain roughly 10,000 clones, approximately 90% of them singletons. These data originate in a study of T cell repertoires in MIS-A myocarditis. CDR3 length: 12 amino acids. Germline V gives CDR1 MDHEN, CDR2 SYDVKM. Trimming cost V 2 bases and J 4 bases, with 3 bases left between them. The chain couples TRBV28 to TRBJ1-5; no reliable D call. Sequencing was done on a sample of thoracic lymph node tissue obtained at autopsy. The receptor was derived from a young man with fulminant myocarditis from multisystem inflammatory syndrome in adults (MIS-A) after COVID-19. The CDR3 region is CASSLGNQPQHF. The DNA for the CDR3 is TGTGCCAGCAGTTTAGGGAATCAGCCCCAGCATTTT.